The 30 T cell receptor beta chains presented below share a single source sample, sequenced in a study of OX40 agonist ivuxolimab in advanced cancers. The method was immunoSEQ multiplex PCR; TCRdb's version includes in-frame clones alone and lacks a portion of them. The sample lists some 72,000 clones, 92% occurring once. The sequences come from CD4+ or CD8+ T cells sorted from blood, collected in a trial of the OX40 agonist ivuxolimab. These TCRs come from an adult with an advanced solid tumor such as melanoma, head and neck, liver or kidney cancer.

V and J are TRBV19 and TRBJ2-4; 11 bases line up with TRBD2. The CDR3 totals 20 residues. The trim removed 7 bases at V and 1 base at J, leaving 18 bases unmatched. Germline V gene lookup returns CDR1 LNHDA and CDR2 SQIVND (reference sequence). The CDR3 DNA is TGTGCCAGTACCCCATTTGGGCTGGGACTAGCGGCCGGCGCCAAAAACATTCAGTACTTC. Translation: CASTPFGLGLAAGAKNIQYF.

This chain connects TRBV7-9 to TRBJ2-3; the D gene is possibly TRBD1 (7 bases). This CDR3 has 15 residues. The germline V gene encodes CDR1 SEHNR and CDR2 FQNEAQ (reference sequence). V was shortened by 3 bases and J by 5 bases, with 15 bases between the two germline ends. The CDR3 region is CASSFLQGGRDTQYF. CDR3 coding DNA: TGTGCCAGCAGCTTCCTTCAGGGGGGTAGAGATACGCAGTATTTT.

J is TRBJ2-7 and V is TRBV7-2; the match to TRBD1 covers 7 bases. This CDR3 spans 15 amino acids. The germline V gene encodes CDR1 SGHTA and CDR2 FQGNSA. Trimming removed 4 bases from V and 0 bases from J; junction bases left unmatched: 6. The DNA of the CDR3 is TGTGCCAGCAGCTACCGGGACAGCACCTCCTACGAGCAGTACTTC. This translates into CASSYRDSTSYEQYF.

The rearrangement uses TRBV29-1 and TRBJ2-5; 10 bases are shared with TRBD2. J lost 4 bases, V lost 6 bases, and 5 bases had no gene match. CDR3 length equals 13 residues. Germline V gene sequence: CDR1 SQVTM, CDR2 ANQGSEA. As DNA, the CDR3 is TGCAGCGTGGCTCTAGCGGGAGTAGAGACCCAGTACTTC. The encoded protein is CSVALAGVETQYF.

Here the CDR3 reads CASSSRVGSGTDTQYF. CDR3 coding DNA: TGTGCCAGCAGCTCCAGAGTGGGTTCAGGCACAGATACGCAGTATTTT. The chain uses TRBV11-2 and TRBJ2-3; D is uncertain. CDR3 length equals 16 residues. Germline CDR1 is SGHAT and CDR2 is FQNNGV. V lost 4 bases to trimming and J lost 1 base, with 15 bases between them.

The gene calls are TRBV11-2 and TRBJ1-5; a possible D gene is TRBD1 (6 bases). The CDR3 covers 13 residues. Looked up from germline, CDR1 is SGHAT and CDR2 is FQNNGV. V gave up 10 bases and J gave up 3 bases, with 13 bases separating them. This CDR3 is CATGGGPNQPQHF. CDR3 sequence (DNA): TGTGCCACCGGGGGGGGGCCCAATCAGCCCCAGCATTTT. The whole variable domain, filled in from reference TRBV11-2 and TRBJ1-5, reads EAGVAQSPRYKIIEKRQSVAFWCNPISGHATLYWYQQILGQGPKLLIQFQNNGVVDDSQLPKDRFSAERLKGVDSTLKIQPAKLEDSAVYLCATGGGPNQPQHFGDGTRLSIL.

The chain has TRBV12-5 and TRBJ2-2; D may be TRBD2 (5 bases). The germline V gene has CDR1 LGHNT and CDR2 FRNRAP. The CDR3 has 12 amino acids. Trimming pared 8 bases from V and 3 bases from J, leaving 7 bases between. CDR3 protein: CASSRDTGELFF. The CDR3 nucleotides are TGTGCTAGTTCGCGGGACACCGGGGAGCTGTTTTTT. Filled out from reference TRBV12-5 and TRBJ2-2, the complete variable domain reads DARVTQTPRHKVTEMGQEVTMRCQPILGHNTVFWYRQTMMQGLELLAYFRNRAPLDDSGMPKDRFSAEMPDATLATLKIQPSEPRDSAVYFCASSRDTGELFFGEGSRLTVL.

The V gene is TRBV5-1, the J gene TRBJ2-1, with a weak D call TRBD1 (7 bases). The germline V gene encodes CDR1 SGHRS and CDR2 YFSETQ. The CDR3 runs 16 residues. Between the trimmed V and J ends, which lost 3 bases and 4 bases, there was a span of 17 bases. CDR3 DNA sequence: TGCGCCAGCAGCTGGGCGGGACAGACAAATTACAATGAGCAGTTCTTC. It translates to CASSWAGQTNYNEQFF.

This chain uses TRBV7-3 with TRBJ2-6; D unclear. Per germline, CDR1 SGHTA and CDR2 FQGTGA. V was cut by 5 bases and J by 1 base, with 9 bases left in between. This CDR3 is built from 15 residues. CDR3 sequence reads: CASSPDRSGANVLTF. The CDR3 bases are TGTGCCAGCAGCCCAGATCGTTCTGGGGCCAACGTCCTGACTTTC.

The rearrangement joins TRBV28 to TRBJ1-1, with a weak D call TRBD1 (5 bases). The germline V and J ends were trimmed by 2 bases and 3 bases, with 7 bases remaining between them. The CDR3 runs 13 residues. Looked up from germline, CDR1 is MDHEN and CDR2 is SYDVKM. CDR3 sequence reads: CASSLGADTEAFF. The CDR3 region has the DNA TGTGCCAGCAGTTTAGGGGCAGACACTGAAGCTTTCTTT.

The genes are TRBV10-1 and TRBJ2-7; maybe TRBD2 (5 bases). The V gene lost 6 bases and the J gene lost 4 bases, with 13 bases spanning the gap. CDR3 length: 13 amino acids. Germline V gene sequence: CDR1 WNHNN, CDR2 SYGVQD (reference sequence). CDR3 coding DNA: TGCGCCAGCAGGCGGGCGTGCCGGTACGAGCAGTACTTC. Residues: CASRRACRYEQYF.

The chain carries TRBV7-8 and TRBJ2-7; D is unclear. This CDR3 comprises 13 residues. V shed 0 bases and J shed 12 bases, with 15 bases lying between them. The germline V gene encodes CDR1 SGHVS and CDR2 FQNEAQ. In nucleotides, the CDR3 is TGTGCCAGCAGCTTAGCTCTACAGAACGATCCGTACTTC. Its protein is CASSLALQNDPYF.

The chain is built from TRBV10-3 and TRBJ2-5; 11 bases match TRBD1. This CDR3 spans 17 amino acids. CDR1 ENHRY and CDR2 SYGVKD come from the germline V gene. Losses at the gene ends were 6 bases for V and 2 bases for J; bases not matched to a gene: 11. This CDR3 reads CAISLRDRGKPQETQYF. The CDR3 nucleotides read TGTGCCATCAGCCTAAGGGACAGGGGGAAACCTCAAGAGACCCAGTACTTC.

The chain couples TRBV9 to TRBJ2-2; TRBD1 is a possible D gene (5 bases). Trimming shortened V by 1 base and J by 4 bases, and 14 bases separated the two germline ends. This CDR3 has 16 amino acids. Per the germline V gene, CDR1 is SGDLS and CDR2 is YYNGEE. The CDR3 reads CASSVSGRQGTGELFF. The CDR3 nucleotides read TGTGCCAGCAGCGTATCCGGCCGCCAGGGCACCGGGGAGCTGTTTTTT.

The chain joins TRBV7-2 to TRBJ2-5; 7 bases line up with TRBD1. This CDR3 has 15 residues. V shed 5 bases and J 1 base; nucleotides not matched to a gene: 7. From germline, CDR1 is SGHTA and CDR2 FQGNSA. CDR3 region: CASSPTTGPQETQYF. In nucleotides, the CDR3 is TGTGCCAGCAGCCCTACGACAGGGCCCCAAGAGACCCAGTACTTC.

This clone has just a few counts. The chain is built from TRBV5-1 and TRBJ1-1, with 9 bases matching TRBD1. Germline loops: CDR1 SGHRS, CDR2 YFSETQ. V lost 5 bases to trimming and J lost 3 bases; unmatched junction nucleotides: 8. This CDR3 spans 15 amino acids. CDR3 in amino acids: CASRNTGGLDTEAFF. CDR3 DNA: TGCGCCAGCAGAAATACAGGGGGCTTAGACACTGAAGCTTTCTTT.

V gene TRBV19 combines with J gene TRBJ2-7; D is unresolved. The V end was cut by 7 bases, the J end by 2 bases, with 15 bases between. Germline loops: CDR1 LNHDA, CDR2 SQIVND (reference sequence). CDR3 length: 14 amino acids. The CDR3 sequence: CASTQAGKTYEQYF. DNA of the CDR3: TGTGCCAGTACCCAGGCCGGTAAGACCTACGAGCAGTACTTC.

The chain is built from TRBV7-3 and TRBJ2-1; 8 bases are shared with TRBD1. The J segment lost 10 bases and the V segment lost 5 bases, leaving 4 bases of the junction unmatched. Germline CDR1 and CDR2: SGHTA and FQGTGA. The CDR3 consists of 12 residues. The chain's CDR3 is CASSRTGSEQFF. CDR3 sequence (DNA): TGTGCCAGCAGCAGGACAGGGAGCGAGCAGTTCTTC.

This clone has just one count. This chain connects TRBV28 to TRBJ2-3; 8 positions match TRBD1. There are 16 residues in the CDR3. The V gene end was trimmed by 8 bases and the J gene end by 4 bases; junction bases not matched to a gene: 14. In germline, CDR1 is MDHEN, CDR2 SYDVKM. CDR3 coding DNA: TGTGCCAGCCGGTCCGGGGACAGGAGTAGCGCAGATACGCAGTATTTT. It codes for CASRSGDRSSADTQYF.

This clone was observed once. J is TRBJ1-2 and V is TRBV5-4, with 9 bases fitting TRBD1. CDR3 size: 13 residues. Germline V gene lookup returns CDR1 SGHNT and CDR2 YYREEE (reference sequence). The V segment lost 4 bases and the J segment 7 bases; nucleotides outside the gene matches: 5. DNA for the CDR3: TGTGCCAGCAGCGGCGGGACAGGGTTTGGCTACACCTTC. Translation gives CASSGGTGFGYTF.

The chain has TRBV9 and TRBJ2-1; TRBD1 is a possible D gene (6 bases). Germline CDR1 is SGDLS and CDR2 is YYNGEE. Between the trimmed V and J ends, which lost 4 bases and 9 bases, there was a span of 20 bases. The CDR3 covers 15 residues. The CDR3 DNA reads TGTGCCAGCAGCACCAGGGCTGTTACAGGGCTTGAGCAGTTCTTC. It is translated as CASSTRAVTGLEQFF.

V and J are TRBV5-1 and TRBJ2-7; D is tentatively TRBD1 or TRBD2 (5 bases each). The CDR3 contains 14 residues. In germline, CDR1 is SGHRS, CDR2 YFSETQ. The V end was cut by 4 bases, the J end by 2 bases, with 13 bases between. The CDR3 DNA reads as TGCGCCAGCAGCCCCGGGACCCCTACCTACGAGCAGTACTTC. Its protein product is CASSPGTPTYEQYF.

V gene TRBV5-1 combines with J gene TRBJ2-7, with 10 bases aligning to TRBD2. The V gene's germline CDR1 is SGHRS and CDR2 YFSETQ. CDR3 length: 15 residues. The V gene end was trimmed by 4 bases and the J gene end by 0 bases; junction bases not matched to a gene: 4. The CDR3 loop reads CASSPRTSGSYEQYF. As DNA, the CDR3 is TGCGCCAGCAGCCCCAGGACTAGCGGCTCCTACGAGCAGTACTTC.

The V gene is TRBV7-6, the J gene TRBJ1-2, with D hard to call. The CDR3 runs 13 residues. The germline gives CDR1 SGHVS, CDR2 FNYEAQ. V lost 0 bases and J 8 bases, leaving 10 bases between the germline ends. The chain's CDR3 is CASSLAATEGYTF. The CDR3 region has the DNA TGTGCCAGCAGCTTAGCGGCAACCGAGGGCTACACCTTC.

This chain connects TRBV27 to TRBJ2-2; possibly TRBD1 for D (6 bases). The germline V and J ends were trimmed by 6 bases and 6 bases, with 14 bases remaining between them. This CDR3 region has 14 residues. Germline V CDR1 and CDR2: MNHEY, SMNVEV (reference sequence). Written as DNA, the CDR3 is TGTGCCAGCAGACACCTCGACAGGCCCGGGGAGCTGTTTTTT. Amino acids: CASRHLDRPGELFF.

The J gene is TRBJ1-2, the V gene TRBV7-9; D uncertain. The CDR3 is made up of 15 amino acids. The germline CDR1 and CDR2 sequences are SEHNR and FQNEAQ (reference sequence). V dropped 5 bases and J dropped 2 bases, with 15 bases sitting between them. The CDR3 nucleotides read TGTGCCAGCAGCAGACCGACCCCGCGGAACTATGGCTACACCTTC. Protein sequence: CASSRPTPRNYGYTF.

This chain connects TRBV19 to TRBJ2-2; the D gene is possibly TRBD2 (6 bases). This CDR3 region has 15 residues. Between the trimmed V and J ends, which lost 3 bases and 1 base, there was a span of 9 bases. In germline, CDR1 is LNHDA, CDR2 SQIVND (reference sequence). The CDR3 bases are TGTGCCAGTAGTATGGGACTGGAGAACACCGGGGAGCTGTTTTTT. Protein sequence: CASSMGLENTGELFF.

The chain employs TRBV7-9 and TRBJ2-5, with 14 positions matching TRBD2. This CDR3 comprises 16 residues. V was clipped by 5 bases and J by 2 bases; unmatched bases: 4. Germline CDR1 SEHNR, CDR2 FQNEAQ (reference sequence). CDR3 sequence reads: CASSGTSGSVQETQYF. The CDR3 coding sequence is TGTGCCAGCAGCGGGACTAGCGGGAGTGTTCAAGAGACCCAGTACTTC.

The chain links TRBV7-3 to TRBJ2-5; D gene uncertain. CDR3 length equals 13 residues. With 5 bases removed from V and 3 bases from J, the gap between germline ends came to 10 bases. Germline loops: CDR1 SGHTA, CDR2 FQGTGA. The chain's CDR3 is CASSPLGKETQYF. Here the CDR3 DNA reads TGTGCCAGCAGCCCCCTGGGGAAAGAGACCCAGTACTTC. Using reference TRBV7-3 and TRBJ2-5 for the parts outside the CDR3, the full variable domain is GAGVSQTPSNKVTEKGKYVELRCDPISGHTALYWYRQSLGQGPEFLIYFQGTGAADDSGLPNDRFFAVRPEGSVSTLKIQRTERGDSAVYLCASSPLGKETQYFGPGTRLLVL.

This rearrangement joins TRBV4-3 to TRBJ2-1; 15 nucleotides agree with TRBD2. This CDR3 comprises 13 residues. Germline CDR1 and CDR2: LGHNA and YSLEER. With 3 bases clipped from V and 16 bases from J, the junction kept 4 bases outside the gene matches. The DNA of the CDR3 is TGCGCCAGCAGCCAGGGGACTAGCGGGGGGAGATTCTTC. This encodes CASSQGTSGGRFF.